This T cell receptor (beta chain) comes out of a study of T cell repertoires in cytomegalovirus infection. Study-wide background: Signatures in public TCR beta sequences pointed to both CMV infection and matching HLA type.

Whole-study findings and limits: Based on cumulative public TCR beta family frequency, carriers of CMV plus the relevant HLA were identified. Clonotypes of TCR beta that were HLA-C-restricted and CMV-specific dominated the ex vivo response.

MiXCR, run by TCRdb on the reads, gives a single entry per CDR3 protein. The sample yields 250,000 or so distinct CDR3 sequences, 15% to 20% seen once. Many counts were recorded for this clonotype. The antigen is undetermined. Germline V gene data show CDR1 as SGHVS and CDR2 as FQNEAQ. The junction had 13 bases not matched to a gene; V was cut back by 5 bases and J by 4 bases. The CDR3 totals 18 residues. The sequencing sample was made of CD8+ T cells from PBMCs. The clonotype was recovered from a human donor in good health (CMV status not recorded). Some clones in this sample may be carry-over from other donors' samples. The chain combines TRBV7-8 with TRBJ2-2, with 10 bases that match TRBD2. CDR3 in amino acids: CASSPGRAGGPGTGELFF. The CDR3 DNA is TGTGCCAGCAGCCCCGGGAGAGCGGGGGGGCCGGGCACCGGGGAGCTGTTTTTT.